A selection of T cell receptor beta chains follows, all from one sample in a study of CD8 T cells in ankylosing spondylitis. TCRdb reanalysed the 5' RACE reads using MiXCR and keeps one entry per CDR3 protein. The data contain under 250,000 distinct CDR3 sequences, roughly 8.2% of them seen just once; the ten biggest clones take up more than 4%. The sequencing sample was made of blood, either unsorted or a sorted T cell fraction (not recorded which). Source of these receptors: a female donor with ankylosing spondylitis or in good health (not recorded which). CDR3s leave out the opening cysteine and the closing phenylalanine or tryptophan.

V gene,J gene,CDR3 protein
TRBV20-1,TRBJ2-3,SAGGPGTRTPNTQY
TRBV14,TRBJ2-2,ASSRLRGSAGELF
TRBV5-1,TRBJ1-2,ASSLWLDSEGGYT
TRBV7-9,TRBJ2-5,ASSSTFSGSETQY
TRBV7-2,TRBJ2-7,ASTTTSGSYEQY
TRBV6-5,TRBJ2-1,ASSFRSRNEQF
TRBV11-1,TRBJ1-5,ASSSTGGINQPQH
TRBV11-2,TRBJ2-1,ASSLGVGASYNEQF
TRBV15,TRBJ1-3,ATSRDHPGLSGNTIY
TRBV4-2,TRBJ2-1,ASNLAGAYNEQF
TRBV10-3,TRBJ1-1,AIRGRTGTEAF
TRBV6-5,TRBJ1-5,ASSYSAGGDQPQH
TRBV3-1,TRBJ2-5,ASSQAGQGRWETQY
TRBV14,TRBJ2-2,ASSPLRAGGELF
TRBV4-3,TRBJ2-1,ASSQSTGGVRNEQF
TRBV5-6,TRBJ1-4,ASSLVGQDNEKLF
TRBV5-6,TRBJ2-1,ASSLVGLGSYNEQF